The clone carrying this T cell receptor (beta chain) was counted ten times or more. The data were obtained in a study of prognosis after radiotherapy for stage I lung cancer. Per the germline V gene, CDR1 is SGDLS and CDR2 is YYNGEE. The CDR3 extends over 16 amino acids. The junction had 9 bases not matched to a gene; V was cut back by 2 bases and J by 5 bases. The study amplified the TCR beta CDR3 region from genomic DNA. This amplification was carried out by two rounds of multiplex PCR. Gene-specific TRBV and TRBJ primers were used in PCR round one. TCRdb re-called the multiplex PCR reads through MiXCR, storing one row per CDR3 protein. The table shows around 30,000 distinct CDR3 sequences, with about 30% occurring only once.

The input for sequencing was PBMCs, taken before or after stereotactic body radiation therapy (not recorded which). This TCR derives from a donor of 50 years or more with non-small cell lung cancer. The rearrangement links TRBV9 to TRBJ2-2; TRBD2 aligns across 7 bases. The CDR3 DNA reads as TGTGCCAGCAGCGTGGGAGGGGAAGGGGCAACCGGGGAGCTGTTTTTT. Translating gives CASSVGGEGATGELFF.